Listed below are T cell receptor beta chains from one sample, sequenced in a study of PD-L1 blockade in urothelial cancer. TCRdb keeps only in-frame clones here, not all; method: immunoSEQ multiplex PCR. This repertoire shows 100,000 or so clones, around 85% found once; its top ten account for roughly 2.2%. The material sequenced was PBMCs, taken around atezolizumab (anti-PD-L1) treatment. Receptors originate from a man in his fifties or sixties with urothelial cancer. The CDR3 runs from the conserved cysteine through the conserved F or W. D genes are given only for firm matches. Clone size is shown for a subset of rows, as once, few, many or a class of expanded clone.

-,TRBD2,TRBJ2-1,TRBV11-2,CASSLDGRAFNEQFF,TGTGCCAGCAGCTTAGACGGGAGGGCCTTCAATGAGCAGTTCTTC
-,TRBD2,TRBJ2-7,TRBV11-1,CASSFIAGAYYEQYF,TGTGCCAGCAGCTTTATAGCGGGAGCTTACTACGAGCAGTACTTC
once,TRBD1,TRBJ2-6,TRBV18,CASSPGQGAFGANVLTF,TGTGCCAGCTCACCTGGACAGGGGGCGTTTGGGGCCAACGTCCTGACTTTC
-,TRBD2,TRBJ2-1,TRBV7-3,CASSLVRTRNNEQFF,TGTGCCAGCAGCTTAGTCAGGACTAGGAACAATGAGCAGTTCTTC
few,-,TRBJ1-3,TRBV2,CASSEAHVSSGNTIYF,TGTGCCAGCAGTGAAGCGCATGTCAGCTCTGGAAACACCATATATTTT
-,-,TRBJ2-4,TRBV11-2,CASSLAEGLAKNIQYF,TGTGCCAGCAGCTTGGCAGAGGGTTTAGCCAAAAACATTCAGTACTTC
-,TRBD1,TRBJ2-1,TRBV11-2,CASSFRQGSSEQFF,TGTGCCAGCAGCTTTAGACAGGGGTCGAGTGAGCAGTTCTTC
once,-,TRBJ2-1,TRBV11-2,CASSLGPQTGGYNEQFF,TGTGCCAGCAGCTTAGGCCCCCAGACAGGCGGATACAATGAGCAGTTCTTC
-,-,TRBJ2-7,TRBV28,CASSLVRQGGDEQYF,TGTGCCAGCAGTTTAGTTAGGCAGGGGGGCGACGAGCAGTACTTC
-,-,TRBJ1-3,TRBV7-9,CASSSTYSGNTIYF,TGTGCCAGCAGCTCTACCTACTCTGGAAACACCATATATTTT
-,TRBD1,TRBJ2-7,TRBV5-1,CASTLGTGTYEQYF,TGCGCCAGCACCCTAGGGACAGGTACCTACGAGCAGTACTTC
few,-,TRBJ2-4,TRBV15,CATSRSQGPSGIQYF,TGTGCCACCAGCAGATCACAGGGTCCATCAGGCATTCAGTACTTC
-,TRBD2,TRBJ2-3,TRBV19,CASSARGTSGRNRDTQYF,TGTGCCAGTAGTGCTCGGGGGACTAGCGGGAGGAACAGAGATACGCAGTATTTT
few,TRBD2,TRBJ2-7,TRBV5-5,CASSLNFGGREQYF,TGTGCCAGCAGCTTGAATTTCGGGGGGAGGGAGCAGTACTTC
once,TRBD1,TRBJ1-2,TRBV5-1,CASSTATGNYGYTF,TGCGCCAGCAGCACCGCGACAGGGAACTATGGCTACACCTTC
-,-,TRBJ1-4,TRBV15,CATSRGNSLYEKLFF,TGTGCCACCAGCAGAGGGAACAGCCTTTATGAAAAACTGTTTTTT
once,TRBD1,TRBJ1-3,TRBV5-1,CASSLVQGSGNTIYF,TGCGCCAGCAGCTTGGTACAGGGGTCTGGAAACACCATATATTTT
once,-,TRBJ2-7,TRBV19,CASSAHSTTYEQYF,TGTGCCAGTAGTGCACATAGCACAACCTACGAGCAGTACTTC
-,-,TRBJ1-4,TRBV19,CASSMRQGGEKLFF,TGTGCCAGTAGTATGCGGCAGGGAGGTGAAAAACTGTTTTTT
few,TRBD1,TRBJ2-5,TRBV7-9,CASSSDRTGMETQYF,TGTGCCAGCAGCTCGGACAGGACGGGAATGGAGACCCAGTACTTC
-,-,TRBJ1-1,TRBV5-1,CASSLDQGPTEAFF,TGCGCCAGCAGCTTGGATCAGGGGCCAACTGAAGCTTTCTTT
-,TRBD1,TRBJ2-5,TRBV7-2,CASHGTAQETQYF,TGTGCCAGCCATGGGACAGCCCAAGAGACCCAGTACTTC
-,TRBD2,TRBJ2-1,TRBV9,CASSVAGTAGVRDEQFF,TGTGCCAGCAGCGTAGCCGGAACAGCGGGAGTAAGGGATGAGCAGTTCTTC
-,TRBD2,TRBJ2-2,TRBV19,CASSIPSGRTGELFF,TGTGCCAGTAGTATACCCAGCGGGAGGACCGGGGAGCTGTTTTTT
few,TRBD1,TRBJ1-3,TRBV5-4,CASSLAPTGGSGNTIYF,TGTGCCAGCAGCCTCGCTCCAACAGGGGGGTCTGGAAACACCATATATTTT
-,-,TRBJ1-1,TRBV5-5,CASSLDWGRMNTEAFF,TGTGCCAGCAGCTTGGATTGGGGGCGCATGAACACTGAAGCTTTCTTT
-,TRBD1,TRBJ2-7,TRBV6-1,CASSDKAGTGTYEQYF,TGTGCCAGCAGTGACAAAGCCGGGACAGGGACCTACGAGCAGTACTTC
-,TRBD2,TRBJ2-7,TRBV19,CASSMFAGGPYEQYF,TGTGCCAGTAGTATGTTTGCGGGAGGACCCTACGAGCAGTACTTC
-,-,TRBJ2-1,TRBV18,CASSHTNYNEQFF,TGTGCCAGCTCACATACTAATTACAATGAGCAGTTCTTC
-,-,TRBJ1-2,TRBV27,CASSQYASPYTNYGYTF,TGTGCCAGCAGTCAGTATGCTTCGCCATATACTAACTATGGCTACACCTTC
-,TRBD2,TRBJ2-7,TRBV19,CASSIASGSFYEQYF,TGTGCCAGTAGTATAGCTAGCGGGAGCTTCTACGAGCAGTACTTC
-,-,TRBJ1-6,TRBV15,CATSRVGAGTGATKVHF,-
-,TRBD2,TRBJ2-7,TRBV9,CASSVGGSGANRTEQYF,TGTGCCAGCAGCGTAGGGGGTAGCGGGGCTAACCGAACCGAGCAGTACTTC
-,TRBD1,TRBJ1-4,TRBV7-9,CASSWGTGGNEKLFF,TGTGCCAGCAGCTGGGGGACAGGGGGAAATGAAAAACTGTTTTTT
-,TRBD1,TRBJ1-5,TRBV30,CAWSGTGGAGNQPQHF,TGTGCCTGGAGTGGGACAGGGGGCGCGGGGAATCAGCCCCAGCATTTT
-,-,TRBJ1-1,TRBV7-8,CASSLGARNTEAFF,TGTGCCAGCAGCTTAGGCGCGAGGAACACTGAAGCTTTCTTT
-,-,TRBJ2-7,TRBV7-8,CASSSRQALDEQYF,TGTGCCAGCAGCTCGAGACAGGCTTTGGACGAGCAGTACTTC
few,-,TRBJ1-2,TRBV6-1,CASSEAGAGKGYGYTF,TGTGCCAGCAGTGAAGCTGGGGCAGGGAAGGGCTATGGCTACACCTTC
-,TRBD1,TRBJ2-3,TRBV11-3,CASSWTGSTDTQYF,TGTGCCAGCAGCTGGACAGGGAGCACAGATACGCAGTATTTT
-,TRBD2,TRBJ2-1,TRBV10-1,CASSGKRESSYNEQFF,TGCGCCAGCAGTGGAAAGCGGGAGAGCTCCTACAATGAGCAGTTCTTC
-,-,TRBJ2-1,TRBV5-1,CASTEAEGYNEQFF,TGCGCCAGCACGGAAGCGGAGGGATACAATGAGCAGTTCTTC
-,TRBD2,TRBJ2-3,TRBV11-1,CASSLGLAGGTTDTQYF,TGTGCCAGCAGCCTCGGACTAGCGGGAGGAACCACAGATACGCAGTATTTT
-,-,TRBJ1-2,TRBV29-1,CSVVGDTAGYTF,TGCAGCGTTGTAGGGGATACGGCCGGCTACACCTTC
-,TRBD2,TRBJ2-5,TRBV4-1,CASSQVVAGGVETQYF,TGCGCCAGCAGCCAAGTGGTAGCGGGAGGGGTGGAGACCCAGTACTTC
-,-,TRBJ1-4,TRBV5-1,CASSFLGLNEKLFF,TGCGCCAGCAGCTTTTTAGGACTTAATGAAAAACTGTTTTTT
many,-,TRBJ1-2,TRBV2,CASRAEGSYGYTF,TGTGCCAGCAGGGCGGAGGGGAGCTATGGCTACACCTTC
once,-,TRBJ2-7,TRBV11-1,CASSFTMVEQYF,TGTGCCAGCAGCTTTACAATGGTCGAGCAGTACTTC
-,TRBD2,TRBJ2-7,TRBV15,CATSSKLAGGEQYF,TGTGCCACCAGCAGTAAACTAGCGGGAGGCGAGCAGTACTTC
-,-,TRBJ2-1,TRBV5-1,CASSFSGFFQNEQFF,TGCGCCAGCAGCTTTTCCGGGTTTTTTCAGAATGAGCAGTTCTTC
-,-,TRBJ1-5,TRBV6-1,CASSEWSQGNQPQHF,TGTGCCAGCAGTGAATGGTCACAGGGCAATCAGCCCCAGCATTTT
-,-,TRBJ2-7,TRBV7-8,CASSFRGDGYEQYF,TGTGCCAGCAGCTTTCGCGGGGACGGCTACGAGCAGTACTTC